Below are 32 T cell receptor beta chains sequenced from a single sample in a study of human T cells and chemical hapten exposure. MiXCR, applied by TCRdb to the RACE reads, yields one record per CDR3 protein. This table holds roughly 64,000 distinct CDR3 sequences, around 11% found once. Regarding time point: pre-sensitization, week 0. Specified treatment: therapeutic diphenylcyclopropenone sensitization with weekly scalp DPC. The material was whole blood, obtained in connection with sensitization to the hapten diphenylcyclopropenone (DPC). The receptors were gathered from a woman aged 40 to 55 with alopecia areata. Some clones in this sample may be carry-over from other donors' samples.

This chain uses TRBV4-2 with TRBJ1-1, with unresolved D. Germline V gives CDR1 LGHNA, CDR2 YNFKEQ. This CDR3 spans 11 amino acids. Trimming left V 3 bases short and J 8 bases short, with 7 bases between. CDR3 sequence: CASSHGDEAFF. The CDR3 DNA sequence: TGTGCCAGCAGCCACGGTGACGAAGCTTTCTTT.

V and J are TRBV29-1 and TRBJ2-6; 10 bases line up with TRBD1. The V gene end was trimmed by 6 bases and the J gene end by 0 bases; junction bases not matched to a gene: 5. The germline V gene has CDR1 SQVTM and CDR2 ANQGSEA. The CDR3 has 16 residues. CDR3 sequence: CSVARTGGSGANVLTF. CDR3 bases: TGCAGCGTAGCAAGGACAGGGGGCTCTGGGGCCAACGTCCTGACTTTC.

This clonotype was seen only a few times. This chain links TRBV28 with TRBJ2-5; 7 nucleotides agree with TRBD1. CDR1 and CDR2 (germline): MDHEN, SYDVKM. The length of the CDR3 is 13 residues. Trimming took 5 bases from V and 4 from J; bases not matched to a gene: 4. The CDR3 reads CASSPRDRETQYF. The CDR3 DNA reads TGTGCCAGCAGTCCCCGGGACAGAGAGACCCAGTACTTC.

This clonotype was detected ten times or more. The chain uses TRBV6-5 and TRBJ2-7, with 13 nucleotides matching TRBD2. V lost 7 bases and J lost 6; bases outside the gene matches: 6. From germline, CDR1 is MNHEY and CDR2 SVGAGI. The CDR3 is made up of 14 amino acids. The CDR3 here is CASTRLAGGSEQYF. The CDR3 nucleotides are TGTGCCAGCACTAGACTAGCGGGGGGCTCCGAGCAGTACTTC.

This clonotype was observed at least ten times. The rearrangement uses TRBV12-3 or TRBV12-4 and TRBJ2-2, with D unclear. The CDR3 is 15 amino acids. Trimming pared 5 bases from V and 6 bases from J, leaving 16 bases between. The chain's CDR3 is CASSPRVDVPGELFF. The CDR3 region has the DNA TGTGCCAGCAGTCCCCGGGTAGACGTACCCGGGGAGCTGTTTTTT.

This clonotype was counted between two and nine times. J is TRBJ1-1 and V is TRBV29-1; TRBD1 aligns across 7 bases. CDR1 SQVTM and CDR2 ANQGSEA come from the germline V gene. The CDR3 spans 11 residues. V gave up 6 bases and J gave up 7 bases; unmatched junction bases: 5. CDR3 DNA sequence: TGCAGCGTCCGGGACAGCGGTGAAGCTTTCTTT. It is translated as CSVRDSGEAFF.

There are many counts of this clonotype. Written as DNA, the CDR3 is TGTGCCAGTCGCCCGAGGGGAGGAAATAGCAATCAGCCCCAGCATTTT. Translation gives CASRPRGGNSNQPQHF. The rearrangement joins TRBV19 to TRBJ1-5, with D possibly being TRBD1 (5 bases). Trimming removed 8 bases at V and 0 bases at J, with 17 bases between. This CDR3 is 16 amino acids long. Germline CDR1 reads LNHDA; CDR2 reads SQIVND (reference sequence).

This clonotype was counted ten times or more. The chain recombines TRBV24-1 with TRBJ2-7, with 10 bases that match TRBD1. Germline V gene data show CDR1 as KGHDR and CDR2 as SFDVKD. The CDR3 is 15 amino acids. With V trimmed by 4 bases and J by 5 bases, 7 bases remained unmatched. The CDR3 sequence: CATSDSGQGSNEQYF. The CDR3 DNA reads as TGTGCCACCAGTGACTCGGGACAGGGGAGCAACGAGCAGTACTTC.

This chain links TRBV11-3 with TRBJ2-1; 12 bases fit TRBD2. CDR1 and CDR2 from the germline V gene are SGHNT and YENEEA. The V gene end was trimmed by 5 bases and the J gene end by 7 bases; junction bases not matched to a gene: 6. The CDR3 runs 15 residues. For the CDR3, the DNA is TGTGCCAGCAGCACCGCTAGCGGGGGGGCGAATGAGCAGTTCTTC. This translates into CASSTASGGANEQFF.

This clonotype was seen more than once but under ten times. CDR3 bases: TGTGCCAGCAGCTTAGGGGTCCAAGGACGTGGTCGGGAGACCCAGTACTTC. Its translation is CASSLGVQGRGRETQYF. This sequence joins TRBV11-2 and TRBJ2-5, with D uncertain. The CDR3 covers 17 residues. Germline CDR1 reads SGHAT; CDR2 reads FQNNGV. Deletions cut 1 base from V and 5 bases from J, with 20 bases between.

This clonotype showed up many times. V usage is TRBV2 and J usage is TRBJ2-5; D is possibly TRBD1 or TRBD2 (5 bases each). The CDR3 extends over 14 amino acids. CDR1 SNHLY and CDR2 FYNNEI come from the germline V gene. V gave up 5 bases and J gave up 2 bases, with 12 bases separating them. The CDR3 loop reads CASSPRDLQETQYF. DNA for the CDR3: TGTGCCAGCAGTCCCCGGGACCTACAAGAGACCCAGTACTTC.

The table lists this clonotype with a few counts. DNA of the CDR3: TGCGCCAGCAGTGACGGGACTAGCGGGGGAAACGCCGGGGAGCTGTTTTTT. Residues: CASSDGTSGGNAGELFF. The chain couples TRBV10-1 to TRBJ2-2; 14 nucleotides agree with TRBD2. CDR1 and CDR2 from the germline V gene are WNHNN and SYGVQD (reference sequence). The CDR3 spans 17 residues. Germline trimming cut 3 bases from V and 6 bases from J; bases unmatched to any gene: 6.

The V and J genes are TRBV9 and TRBJ1-1, with 8 bases matching TRBD1. Germline V gene lookup returns CDR1 SGDLS and CDR2 YYNGEE. V was clipped by 1 base and J by 4 bases; unmatched bases: 9. The CDR3 loop spans 16 amino acids. The CDR3 here is CASSVMQGAPSTEAFF. CDR3 DNA sequence: TGTGCCAGCAGCGTAATGCAGGGGGCACCATCCACTGAAGCTTTCTTT. Supplemented by reference TRBV9 and TRBJ1-1, the full variable domain reads DSGVTQTPKHLITATGQRVTLRCSPRSGDLSVYWYQQSLDQGLQFLIQYYNGEERAKGNILERFSAQQFPDLHSELNLSSLELGDSALYFCASSVMQGAPSTEAFFGQGTRLTVV.

V usage is TRBV29-1 and J usage is TRBJ1-1; no firm D call. CDR3 size: 15 residues. CDR1 is SQVTM, CDR2 ANQGSEA, per germline. V lost 0 bases and J lost 1, with 12 bases in between. CDR3: CSVEDLDGGNTEAFF. The CDR3 DNA reads as TGCAGCGTTGAAGATCTAGACGGAGGGAACACTGAAGCTTTCTTT.

In this sample, this clonotype turned up many times. The CDR3 loop is CASSKGSWAWDTEAFF. The DNA of the CDR3 is TGTGCCAGCAGTAAGGGGTCGTGGGCCTGGGACACTGAAGCTTTCTTT. The genes are TRBV12-3 or TRBV12-4 and TRBJ1-1; D perhaps matches TRBD1 (5 bases). This CDR3 is 16 amino acids long. Trimming removed 5 bases at V and 3 bases at J, with 19 bases between.

The table lists this clonotype with many counts. The CDR3 region is CASSYEGPYGYTF. The DNA for the CDR3 is TGTGCCAGCAGTTACGAGGGCCCCTATGGCTACACCTTC. The chain uses TRBV6-5 and TRBJ1-2; D unresolved. From germline, CDR1 is MNHEY and CDR2 SVGAGI. The CDR3 totals 13 residues. Trimming removed 2 bases at V and 4 bases at J, with 8 bases between.

V gene TRBV7-2 combines with J gene TRBJ1-5; 9 bases map to TRBD1. CDR3 size: 14 residues. V lost 5 bases and J lost 3; bases outside the gene matches: 2. Germline V CDR1 and CDR2: SGHTA, FQGNSA. CDR3 loop: CASSGDRVNQPQHF. Here the CDR3 DNA reads TGTGCCAGCAGCGGGGACAGGGTCAATCAGCCCCAGCATTTT.

This clonotype has a handful of counts. V is TRBV12-3 or TRBV12-4 and J is TRBJ2-7; D perhaps matches TRBD2 (5 bases). V lost 5 bases and J lost 3, with 11 bases in between. This CDR3 comprises 13 residues. The CDR3 here is CASSTGVNYEQYF. CDR3 coding DNA: TGTGCCAGCAGTACCGGGGTTAACTACGAGCAGTACTTC.

This clonotype was detected a few times. V and J are TRBV6-1 and TRBJ1-2; 8 bases match TRBD1. Trimming removed 2 bases from V and 12 bases from J; junction bases left unmatched: 8. This CDR3 is 13 amino acids long. Per the germline V gene, CDR1 is MNHNS and CDR2 is SASEGT. The CDR3 nucleotides read TGTGCCAGCAGTGAATCCGGACAGGGCCAGAACACCTTC. Translated, it gives CASSESGQGQNTF.

V and J are TRBV28 and TRBJ2-1, with 9 bases identical to TRBD2. This CDR3 has 14 amino acids. Germline CDR1 MDHEN, CDR2 SYDVKM. After removal of 7 bases from V and 6 bases from J, the junction contained 7 bases not matched to a gene. CDR3 DNA: TGTGCCAGCACCGTAGCGGGAGCGGTCAATGAGCAGTTCTTC. The encoded protein is CASTVAGAVNEQFF.

This clonotype showed up many times. The V and J genes are TRBV12-3 or TRBV12-4 and TRBJ2-1, with 7 bases aligning to TRBD1. Trimming at V came to 3 bases and at J to 7 bases, leaving 9 bases not matched to a gene. The CDR3 is made up of 15 amino acids. CDR3: CASSFKGAIENEQFF. CDR3 DNA: TGTGCCAGCAGTTTTAAGGGGGCGATAGAAAATGAGCAGTTCTTC.

This clonotype was counted many times. The rearrangement links TRBV5-6 to TRBJ2-7; D possibly corresponds to TRBD2 (5 bases). The V gene's germline CDR1 is SGHDT and CDR2 YYEEEE. The CDR3 is 13 amino acids. Deletions cut 0 bases from V and 7 bases from J, with 11 bases between. CDR3 in DNA: TGTGCCAGCAGCTTGGAGCTGGGAGAGGAGCAGTACTTC. Translation gives CASSLELGEEQYF.

The chain is built from TRBV10-1 and TRBJ2-1; 8 positions match TRBD1. This CDR3 has 14 amino acids. Germline lookup yields CDR1 WNHNN and CDR2 SYGVQD (reference sequence). V gave up 0 bases and J gave up 13 bases; unmatched junction bases: 8. CDR3 sequence: CASSESQGALAQFF. Written as DNA, the CDR3 is TGCGCCAGCAGTGAGTCGCAGGGGGCCCTTGCTCAGTTCTTC.

This clonotype was seen repeatedly, ten times or more. The chain links TRBV20-1 to TRBJ2-5; D might be TRBD1 (6 bases). The V gene's germline CDR1 is DFQATT and CDR2 SNEGSKA (reference sequence). Trimming left V 4 bases short and J 5 bases short, with 20 bases between. This CDR3 comprises 15 residues. This CDR3 is CSAKTTGTYRETQYF. The CDR3 coding sequence is TGCAGTGCTAAAACAACCGGGACATATAGGGAGACCCAGTACTTC.

The chain joins TRBV20-1 to TRBJ2-3, with D possibly called TRBD1 or TRBD2 (5 bases each). V gave up 0 bases and J gave up 1 base, with 11 bases separating them. This CDR3 region has 15 residues. Germline V gene data show CDR1 as DFQATT and CDR2 as SNEGSKA (reference sequence). The CDR3 nucleotides read TGCAGTGCTAGAGACGTGGGGGACGGCACAGATACGCAGTATTTT. This translates into CSARDVGDGTDTQYF.

The V call is TRBV7-9, the J call TRBJ2-1; 7 bases map to TRBD2. This CDR3 has 15 amino acids. J gave up 3 bases and V 8 bases, and 10 bases lay outside the gene matches. The germline V gene has CDR1 SEHNR and CDR2 FQNEAQ (reference sequence). The CDR3 sequence is CASFRAGVGYNEQFF. DNA for the CDR3: TGTGCCAGCTTCCGCGCGGGGGTAGGCTACAATGAGCAGTTCTTC.

This clonotype has a count of ten or more. This rearrangement joins TRBV19 to TRBJ2-2, with D maybe TRBD2 (6 bases). Germline CDR1 reads LNHDA; CDR2 reads SQIVND (reference sequence). Trimming left V 6 bases short and J 1 base short, with 15 bases between. The CDR3 has 16 amino acids. CDR3 protein: CASRESGTVNTGELFF. The CDR3 nucleotides are TGTGCCAGTAGAGAGTCCGGGACTGTGAACACCGGGGAGCTGTTTTTT.

In its sample, this clonotype was seen many times. The chain couples TRBV19 to TRBJ1-1, with D uncertain. V lost 8 bases to trimming and J lost 4 bases, with 11 bases between them. From germline, CDR1 is LNHDA and CDR2 SQIVND (reference sequence). The length of the CDR3 is 12 residues. The CDR3 DNA follows: TGTGCCAGTGTAAAAGGAGGCACTGAAGCTTTCTTT. Translated, it gives CASVKGGTEAFF.

The sample holds many counts of this clonotype. The chain has TRBV5-5 and TRBJ1-2, with D hard to call. The V end was cut by 0 bases, the J end by 2 bases, with 11 bases between. Germline-derived CDR1 and CDR2 are SGHKS and YYEKEE (reference sequence). The CDR3 loop spans 15 amino acids. For the CDR3, the DNA is TGTGCCAGCAGCTTGGTAGGCAGGCGAAACTATGGCTACACCTTC. Protein sequence: CASSLVGRRNYGYTF.

The rearrangement uses TRBV7-6 and TRBJ2-3; 10 bases line up with TRBD2. V shed 2 bases, J shed 5 bases, and the junction held 10 bases outside the gene matches. This CDR3 region has 17 residues. Germline lookup yields CDR1 SGHVS and CDR2 FNYEAQ. CDR3 nucleotide sequence: TGTGCCAGCAGCTTATATGTTTCTAGCGGGAGAGAAGATACGCAGTATTTT. Translation: CASSLYVSSGREDTQYF.

This clonotype is termed medium-sized. The rearrangement joins TRBV29-1 to TRBJ2-4, with 9 bases that match TRBD1. J was trimmed by 4 bases and V by 4 bases; bases with no gene match: 5. Germline assignment: CDR1 SQVTM and CDR2 ANQGSEA. The CDR3 contains 14 residues. The CDR3 bases are TGCAGCGTTGGGACCGGGACAGGGAAAAACATTCAGTACTTC. Translated, it gives CSVGTGTGKNIQYF.

The chain joins TRBV7-9 to TRBJ1-5; D unclear. Germline V lookup: CDR1 SEHNR, CDR2 FQNEAQ (reference sequence). The CDR3 covers 13 residues. V gave up 8 bases and J gave up 0 bases, with 8 bases separating them. The CDR3 spells CASAGYSNQPQHF. The CDR3 DNA follows: TGTGCCAGCGCGGGGTATAGCAATCAGCCCCAGCATTTT. Full variable domain (missing parts from reference TRBV7-9 and TRBJ1-5): DTGVSQNPRHKITKRGQNVTFRCDPISEHNRLYWYRQTLGQGPEFLTYFQNEAQLEKSRLLSDRFSAERPKGSFSTLEIQRTEQGDSAMYLCASAGYSNQPQHFGDGTRLSIL.